This T cell receptor (beta chain) was documented in a study of PD-L1 blockade in urothelial cancer (TCRdb year 2017). With respect to the entire study: Every patient began therapy around 2014 and was given atezolizumab 1,200 mg intravenously every 3 weeks. About 90% of the 29 patients were identified as males with urothelial cancer of bladder origin, and a prior smoking history was reported by 18 of 29 patients. Patients had an ECOG performance status of 0 or 1 and had received between 0 and 3 prior chemotherapy regimens. Blood samples were analyzed at two time points: 3 weeks after treatment start (second dose) and 6 weeks after treatment start. Blood samples yielded a median of about 150,000 T cells and tens of thousands of unique TCRs, with median clonality 0.080. An exploratory multi-omic analysis was conducted of the somatic, immune and clinical correlates of response to PD-L1 blockade with atezolizumab in urothelial cancer. Pretreatment tumor samples, along with matched peripheral blood serially collected before and after atezolizumab treatment, were subjected to TCR sequencing. Durable clinical benefit was defined as a progression-free survival longer than 6 months, and TCR features were additionally tested against progression-free survival and overall survival. In the same patients who had TCR sequencing, pretreatment tumors also underwent whole exome sequencing and RNA sequencing. Durable clinical benefit was achieved by nine patients but not by the remaining 20. Some 30 patients had pretreatment blood TCR-seq, about 25 had at least one posttreatment blood collection, and about 25 had tumor TCR-seq. General conclusions and limits of the study: Patients with durable benefit showed greater expansion of tumor-associated TCR clones in peripheral blood 3 weeks after starting treatment (n of about 21, p = 0.022). Improved progression-free and overall survival was associated with having pretreatment peripheral blood TCR clonality below the median. Because the sample size was small (n = 29) and many of the analyses were exploratory, the results are meant to be hypothesis-generating.

Relative to germline, V is missing 6 bases and J is missing 2 bases, with 6 bases of the junction outside any gene match. Per the germline V gene, KGHSH is the CDR1 and LQKENI is the CDR2. The CDR3 spans 15 residues, from the cysteine through the phenylalanine. Only the CDR3 DNA is retained, 45 bases long and in frame from the first base. To estimate absolute template abundance from read counts, synthetic TCR analog templates were spiked into each PCR. Using the immunoSEQ assay, TCRbeta CDR3 regions were amplified from genomic DNA with bias-controlled V and J gene primers. Sequencing of rearranged TCRbeta segments was done at approximately 20X coverage. In the paper's pipeline: Clustering was used to correct sequencing errors, and CDR3s were annotated against IMGT so that V, D and J genes could be assigned. Out-of-frame and stop-codon sequences were excluded, and only productive TCRbeta rearrangements were used in downstream analyses. To compute clonality, Shannon entropy was normalized by the log of the number of unique productive sequences and then subtracted from one. Clones differing between time points or between blood and tumor were identified using Fisher's exact test with Benjamini-Hochberg correction, with an adjusted p below 0.01 applied as the threshold. Here the immuneACCESS table is served through TCRdb, limited to in-frame sequences with V and J called. Missing clones are a known gap in these copies; in checked studies unresolved V genes cover under half, and the rest lacks a known reason. That table gives V, J and clone size, and the DNA gave D and trimming. Recorded for this sample are roughly 54,000 clones; 70% to 90% of them occurred a single time. Together, the top ten hold approximately 14% of the sample.

The time point label corresponds to: pretreatment peripheral blood. A total of some 30 patients with locally advanced or metastatic urothelial carcinoma, treated at Memorial Sloan Kettering on a trial protocol, made up the cohort. Peripheral blood mononuclear cells were collected pretreatment and during treatment, with between 1 and 8 total time points obtained per patient. The Qiagen DNeasy Blood extraction kit was used to purify genomic DNA from total PBMCs and tumor samples. PBMCs were collected pretreatment and during treatment, and were isolated and stored as previously described. A note on this clone: Its antigen has not been determined. Per-nucleotide qualities are absent, and no much larger clonotype sits a single base away.

Material: PBMCs, obtained around atezolizumab (anti-PD-L1) treatment. The receptor chain draws on TRBV18 and TRBJ1-2; 10 junctional bases match TRBD1. This clonotype originated in a woman aged 55-69 years with urothelial cancer. Read as DNA, the sequence is TGTGCCAGCTCCCCCGACAGGGGGCCCAACTATGGCTACACCTTC. This encodes CASSPDRGPNYGYTF.